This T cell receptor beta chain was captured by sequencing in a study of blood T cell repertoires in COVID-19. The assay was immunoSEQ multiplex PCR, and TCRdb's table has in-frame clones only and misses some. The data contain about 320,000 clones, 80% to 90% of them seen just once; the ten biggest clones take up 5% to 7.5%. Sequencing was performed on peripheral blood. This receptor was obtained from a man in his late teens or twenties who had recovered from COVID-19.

The CDR3, as DNA: TGTGCCAGCAGCCCCCGGACAGTGTTCGGGACTAATGAAAAACTGTTTTTT. Protein: CASSPRTVFGTNEKLFF. The chain employs TRBV7-9 and TRBJ1-4; tentatively, D is TRBD1 (6 bases). Trimming removed 5 bases from V and 2 bases from J, with 18 bases in between. This CDR3 region has 17 residues. Germline values: CDR1 SEHNR, CDR2 FQNEAQ (reference sequence).